The T cell receptor (beta chain) under discussion was sequenced for a study of a mutant IDH1 vaccine in newly diagnosed glioma. As for time point: baseline, week 1 (first vaccination visit). Treatment indicated: pre-vaccination baseline after standard-of-care therapy. The germline CDR1 and CDR2 sequences are SGHVS and FQNEAQ. V lost 1 base and J 4 bases, leaving 8 bases between the germline ends. This CDR3 has 14 residues. Assay used: immunoSEQ multiplex PCR; TCRdb lists only in-frame clones, some missing. The sample shows 55,000 to 70,000 clones, around 74% of them seen only once. This chain joins TRBV7-8 and TRBJ1-5; tentative D call: TRBD1 (5 bases). Source: PBMCs, taken from a glioma patient treated with radiotherapy, temozolomide or both. This sequence originates from a man in his fifties or sixties with glioma. The CDR3 coding sequence is TGTGCCAGCAGCTTAGTCCCAGGGAATCAGCCCCAGCATTTT. This translates into CASSLVPGNQPQHF.